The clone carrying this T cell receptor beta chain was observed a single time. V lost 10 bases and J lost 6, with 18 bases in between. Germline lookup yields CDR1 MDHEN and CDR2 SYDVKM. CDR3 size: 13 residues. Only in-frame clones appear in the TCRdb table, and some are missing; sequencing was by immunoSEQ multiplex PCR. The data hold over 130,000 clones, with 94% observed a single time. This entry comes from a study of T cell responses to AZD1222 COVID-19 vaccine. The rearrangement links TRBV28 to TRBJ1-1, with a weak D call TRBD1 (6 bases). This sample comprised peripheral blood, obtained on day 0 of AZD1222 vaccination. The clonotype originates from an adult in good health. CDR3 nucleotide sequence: TGTGCCACCATTTCTACAGGGAGGGCTGAAGCTTTCTTT. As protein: CATISTGRAEAFF.